A selection of T cell receptor beta chains follows, all from one sample in a study of T cell repertoires in cytomegalovirus infection. MiXCR was run by TCRdb on the reads, yielding one entry per CDR3 protein. The table lists 680,000 or so distinct CDR3 sequences, 35% of them singletons. Sequenced material: PBMCs. The receptor set was obtained from a human donor in good health (CMV status not recorded). Some clones in this sample may be carry-over from other donors' samples. CDR3s include the opening cysteine and the closing phenylalanine or tryptophan. A D gene is named only where the DNA matches it firmly. Some rows have no size entry. The others give once, few or many, or a class for an expanded clone.

d_gene,v_gene,abundance,len,j_gene,CDR3aa,CDR3nt
.,TRBV7-2,many,12,TRBJ2-7,CASSSIRYEQYF,TGTGCCAGCAGCTCTATCCGATACGAGCAGTACTTC
TRBD2,TRBV2,.,15,TRBJ2-5,CASSAVAGSGETQYF,TGTGCCAGCAGTGCGGTAGCGGGATCAGGGGAGACCCAGTACTTC
TRBD1,TRBV28,few,14,TRBJ1-5,CASSLLQGVQPQHF,TGTGCCAGCAGTTTATTACAGGGGGTTCAGCCCCAGCATTTT
TRBD2,TRBV27,.,17,TRBJ2-3,CASSLWAAGGPPDTQYF,TGTGCCAGCAGTTTATGGGCAGCGGGGGGGCCCCCAGATACGCAGTATTTT
.,TRBV10-3,few,15,TRBJ1-1,CAISESHRANTEAFF,TGTGCCATCAGTGAGTCGCACAGGGCGAACACTGAAGCTTTCTTT
TRBD1,TRBV28,.,16,TRBJ2-5,CASTPGTGDFGETQYF,TGTGCCAGCACCCCCGGGACAGGGGACTTCGGAGAGACCCAGTACTTC
TRBD1,TRBV2,few,14,TRBJ2-7,CASSPQGARNEQYF,TGTGCCAGCAGTCCACAGGGGGCGCGGAACGAGCAGTACTTC
TRBD2,TRBV18,few,20,TRBJ2-2,CASSPLPNLQLAGVTGELFF,TGTGCCAGCTCACCACTCCCCAACCTTCAATTAGCGGGAGTCACCGGGGAGCTGTTTTTT
.,TRBV28,once,16,TRBJ2-3,CASSSPAQGATDTQYF,TGTGCCAGCAGTTCGCCGGCACAGGGCGCGACAGATACGCAGTATTTT
TRBD1,TRBV12-3/TRBV12-4,.,19,TRBJ1-5,CASSYWDRGHGRGNQPQHF,TGTGCCAGCAGTTATTGGGACAGGGGGCACGGTAGAGGCAATCAGCCCCAGCATTTT
TRBD1,TRBV27,few,23,TRBJ1-1,CASSLSHPRTGATVLGMNTEAFF,TGTGCCAGCAGTTTATCCCATCCGCGGACAGGGGCAACGGTGCTGGGTATGAACACTGAAGCTTTCTTT
.,TRBV11-2,.,15,TRBJ2-1,CASSVDGWGSNEQFF,TGTGCCAGCAGCGTAGATGGGTGGGGTTCGAATGAGCAGTTCTTC
.,TRBV6-5,few,14,TRBJ2-7,CASRRDGLSYEQYF,TGTGCCAGCAGACGGGACGGACTCTCCTACGAGCAGTACTTC
TRBD1,TRBV7-9,.,15,TRBJ1-1,CASSPNGQGYTEAFF,TGTGCCAGCAGCCCTAATGGACAGGGGTACACTGAAGCTTTCTTT
TRBD1,TRBV19,few,16,TRBJ1-3,CASRRDSQDSGNTIYF,TGTGCCAGTAGACGGGACAGCCAAGACTCTGGAAACACCATATATTTT
.,TRBV5-6,.,15,TRBJ1-2,CASSLGAAGDYGYTF,TGTGCCAGCAGCTTGGGAGCTGCAGGGGACTATGGCTACACCTTC
TRBD1,TRBV12-3/TRBV12-4,.,15,TRBJ1-2,CASSPGQTFNYGYTF,TGTGCCAGCAGTCCGGGACAGACCTTTAACTATGGCTACACCTTC
TRBD1,TRBV28,few,15,TRBJ2-5,CASSPETGEGETQYF,TGTGCCAGCAGTCCGGAGACAGGGGAAGGGGAGACCCAGTACTTC
.,TRBV7-8,.,14,TRBJ2-1,CAVSGRRTYNEQFF,TGTGCCGTCAGTGGCAGGAGGACGTACAATGAGCAGTTCTTC
TRBD1,TRBV29-1,.,15,TRBJ2-1,CSVGRDRVTGGEQFF,TGCAGCGTTGGGAGGGACAGGGTAACAGGTGGTGAGCAGTTCTTC
.,TRBV28,many,13,TRBJ1-2,CASSFGGGYGYTF,TGTGCCAGCAGCTTTGGGGGAGGGTATGGCTACACCTTC
.,TRBV7-2,once,16,TRBJ1-5,CASSLGTLLRNQPQHF,TGTGCCAGCAGCTTAGGGACACTCCTTCGCAATCAGCCCCAGCATTTT
.,TRBV5-1,once,15,TRBJ2-2,CASSLAGAPTGELFF,TGCGCCAGCAGCCTCGCGGGGGCCCCCACCGGGGAGCTGTTTTTT
.,TRBV28,.,13,TRBJ1-2,CASSFNNNYGYTF,TGTGCCAGCAGTTTTAACAACAACTATGGCTACACCTTC
.,TRBV7-8,many,13,TRBJ2-4,CASNPAGKNIQYF,TGTGCCAGCAACCCGGCTGGAAAAAACATTCAGTACTTC
.,TRBV2,few,13,TRBJ1-1,CASSEEGGTEAFF,TGTGCCAGCAGTGAAGAAGGCGGGACTGAAGCTTTCTTT
TRBD2,TRBV7-9,few,16,TRBJ2-3,CASSFERGINTDTQYF,TGTGCCAGCAGCTTCGAGCGGGGTATTAACACAGATACGCAGTATTTT
TRBD1,TRBV7-3,few,14,TRBJ1-1,CASSLNRGSSEAFF,TGTGCCAGCAGCTTAAACAGGGGAAGCTCTGAAGCTTTCTTT